The 32 T cell receptor beta chains presented below share a single source sample, sequenced in a study of blood T cells in healthy people across ages. With a J-beta primer mix and a sample-barcoded 5' primer, a second PCR ran about 7 to 12 cycles. TCRdb reprocessed the 5' RACE reads with MiXCR, giving one entry per CDR3 protein. In the table there are 1.5 million to 2 million distinct CDR3 sequences, roughly two fifths of which are singletons. The sample consisted of blood. The source of these receptors is a human donor in good health.

This clonotype was detected only a few times. The chain couples TRBV5-1 to TRBJ2-1; possible D gene TRBD1, 6 bases. The germline CDR1 and CDR2 sequences are SGHRS and YFSETQ. This CDR3 spans 15 amino acids. With 0 bases removed from V and 9 bases from J, the gap between germline ends came to 16 bases. The CDR3 region is CASSLVGAGEGEQFF. CDR3 bases: TGCGCCAGCAGCTTGGTGGGGGCAGGGGAAGGTGAGCAGTTCTTC.

The sample holds a few counts of this clonotype. The chain joins TRBV15 to TRBJ2-7; tentative D call: TRBD2 (8 bases). The V end lost 0 bases, the J end lost 3 bases, and 21 bases lay between the germline ends. Germline CDR1 and CDR2: LNHNV and YYDKDF (reference sequence). There are 18 residues in the CDR3. CDR3 sequence: CATSRDPGGTASFYEQYF. The CDR3 nucleotides read TGTGCCACCAGCAGAGATCCGGGAGGGACAGCATCTTTCTACGAGCAGTACTTC.

The V gene is TRBV20-1, the J gene TRBJ2-7; a possible D gene is TRBD2 (6 bases). The end of the DNA fits TRBJ2-5 better, so the J call may be wrong. CDR1 and CDR2 from the germline V gene are DFQATT and SNEGSKA (reference sequence). This CDR3 spans 13 amino acids. CDR3 sequence (DNA): TGCAGTGCCCGGGACTTGACCAAAGAGACCCAGTACTTC. Translating gives CSARDLTKETQYF.

The rearrangement uses TRBV12-3 or TRBV12-4 and TRBJ1-6; D perhaps matches TRBD1 (6 bases). Trimming left V 10 bases short and J 7 bases short, with 17 bases between. CDR3 length: 14 residues. CDR3 amino acids: CATSRDTSNSPLHF. The CDR3 DNA sequence: TGTGCCACCAGCCGGGACACCAGCAATTCACCCCTCCACTTT.

The chain links TRBV12-3 or TRBV12-4 to TRBJ2-1; possible D gene TRBD2, 7 bases. The ends were cut back, 8 bases at V and 6 bases at J, with 23 bases in the middle. The CDR3 is 16 residues long. The CDR3 DNA follows: TGTGCCAGCCGAGCCGCCGCCTTAGGGGGGGTCAATGAGCAGTTCTTC. This translates into CASRAAALGGVNEQFF.

The rearrangement links TRBV7-2 to TRBJ2-1, with 7 bases aligning to TRBD2. J gave up 1 base and V 5 bases, and 11 bases lay outside the gene matches. The CDR3 has 17 residues. Germline CDR1 is SGHTA and CDR2 is FQGNSA. The chain's CDR3 is CASSRLLGLQSYNEQFF. For the CDR3, the DNA is TGTGCCAGCAGCCGTTTATTGGGACTACAGTCCTACAATGAGCAGTTCTTC.

This rearrangement joins TRBV7-9 to TRBJ2-5; a possible D gene is TRBD2 (5 bases). The J call is in doubt because the DNA end fits TRBJ2-7 better. The CDR3 runs to 12 residues. The germline V gene has CDR1 SEHNR and CDR2 FQNEAQ (reference sequence). The DNA of the CDR3 is TGTGCCAGCAGCTTCTCGGAGGACGAGCAGTACTTC. It is translated as CASSFSEDEQYF.

Only a few counts were recorded for this clonotype. This chain connects TRBV6-2 or TRBV6-3 to TRBJ1-5, with D perhaps TRBD1 (5 bases). Deletions cut 7 bases from V and 7 bases from J, with 14 bases between. From germline, CDR1 is MNHEY and CDR2 SVGEGT. This CDR3 spans 13 amino acids. The CDR3 sequence is CASMSTAIQPQHF. Written as DNA, the CDR3 is TGTGCCAGCATGTCGACAGCGATACAGCCCCAGCATTTT.

This clonotype has a single count. The chain carries TRBV15 and TRBJ1-1; D gene uncertain. V shed 0 bases and J shed 1 base, with 6 bases lying between them. CDR1 and CDR2 from the germline V gene are LNHNV and YYDKDF (reference sequence). The CDR3 covers 14 residues. The CDR3 region has the DNA TGTGCCACCAGCAGAGAGGTAGCGAACACTGAAGCTTTCTTT. Its translation is CATSREVANTEAFF. The full variable domain, in which reference TRBV15 and TRBJ1-1 provide the parts outside the CDR3, is DAMVIQNPRYQVTQFGKPVTLSCSQTLNHNVMYWYQQKSSQAPKLLFHYYDKDFNNEADTPDNFQSRRPNTSFCFLDIRSPGLGDTAMYLCATSREVANTEAFFGQGTRLTVV.

This clonotype was recorded a few times. The chain couples TRBV5-1 to TRBJ2-1; 11 nucleotides agree with TRBD2. Trimming took 4 bases from V and 4 from J; bases not matched to a gene: 4. CDR3 size: 15 residues. CDR1 SGHRS and CDR2 YFSETQ come from the germline V gene. DNA for the CDR3: TGCGCCAGCAGCATGGGACTAGCGGATTACAATGAGCAGTTCTTC. Protein: CASSMGLADYNEQFF. The variable domain in full, completed from reference TRBV5-1 and TRBJ2-1, reads KAGVTQTPRYLIKTRGQQVTLSCSPISGHRSVSWYQQTPGQGLQFLFEYFSETQRNKGNFPGRFSGRQFSNSRSEMNVSTLELGDSALYLCASSMGLADYNEQFFGPGTRLTVL.

Only a few counts were recorded for this clonotype. The gene calls are TRBV12-3 or TRBV12-4 and TRBJ1-2, with no clear D. The CDR3 has 14 amino acids. Between the trimmed V and J ends, which lost 7 bases and 0 bases, there was a span of 12 bases. The CDR3 loop is CASTRPGTNYGYTF. As DNA, the CDR3 is TGTGCCAGCACTAGACCGGGGACTAACTATGGCTACACCTTC.

V usage is TRBV7-3 and J usage is TRBJ2-1; 7 bases map to TRBD2. Trimming at V came to 1 base and at J to 1 base, leaving 4 bases not matched to a gene. The CDR3 is 16 amino acids. CDR1 and CDR2 (germline): SGHTA, FQGTGA. CDR3 sequence reads: CASSLNSRGSYNEQFF. The DNA of the CDR3 is TGTGCCAGCAGCTTAAATTCGCGGGGGTCCTACAATGAGCAGTTCTTC.

CDR3 region: CASSGVLGINEQFF. DNA of the CDR3: TGTGCCAGCAGCGGGGTCCTTGGGATCAATGAGCAGTTCTTC. The chain couples TRBV27 to TRBJ2-1, with D possibly matching TRBD2 (5 bases). V gave up 6 bases and J gave up 6 bases, with 15 bases separating them. This CDR3 has 14 residues. Germline V gene lookup returns CDR1 MNHEY and CDR2 SMNVEV (reference sequence).

This clonotype was observed a few times. J is TRBJ1-2 and V is TRBV20-1, with D perhaps matching TRBD1 (6 bases). With 5 bases removed from V and 7 bases from J, the gap between germline ends came to 17 bases. Germline assignment: CDR1 DFQATT and CDR2 SNEGSKA (reference sequence). This CDR3 spans 13 amino acids. Here the CDR3 reads CSAEQGYFGGYTF. The CDR3 nucleotides are TGCAGTGCTGAGCAGGGGTACTTCGGTGGCTACACCTTC.

The V gene is TRBV7-8, the J gene TRBJ2-5, with D unresolved. Germline CDR1 reads SGHVS; CDR2 reads FQNEAQ. The V gene lost 5 bases and the J gene lost 4 bases, with 14 bases spanning the gap. The CDR3 length is 14 residues. This CDR3 reads CASSRPTLGETQYF. CDR3 sequence (DNA): TGTGCCAGCAGCCGACCCACATTAGGAGAGACCCAGTACTTC.

The chain carries TRBV7-2 and TRBJ1-2; tentatively, D is TRBD1 (6 bases). Trimming cost V 1 base and J 4 bases, with 10 bases left between them. Germline-derived CDR1 and CDR2 are SGHTA and FQGNSA. The CDR3 is made up of 14 amino acids. The CDR3 spells CASSLVGGAYGYTF. CDR3 nucleotide sequence: TGTGCCAGCAGCTTAGTAGGGGGAGCCTATGGCTACACCTTC.

The V call is TRBV9, the J call TRBJ2-7, with 12 nucleotides matching TRBD2. Looked up from germline, CDR1 is SGDLS and CDR2 is YYNGEE. V lost 2 bases and J lost 4; bases outside the gene matches: 7. The CDR3 consists of 16 residues. CDR3 in amino acids: CASSVTSGGSPYEQYF. In DNA, the CDR3 is TGTGCCAGCAGCGTCACTAGCGGGGGGTCACCTTACGAGCAGTACTTC.

The table lists this clonotype with many counts. The rearrangement links TRBV20-1 to TRBJ2-4, with D perhaps being TRBD1 or TRBD2 (6 bases each). Trimming left V 6 bases short and J 0 bases short, with 12 bases between. The CDR3 covers 14 residues. Germline CDR1 DFQATT, CDR2 SNEGSKA (reference sequence). As DNA, the CDR3 is TGCAGTGCCGTGGGGGGCTTAGCCAAAAACATTCAGTACTTC. It codes for CSAVGGLAKNIQYF.

This sequence joins TRBV7-2 and TRBJ2-2, with D possibly matching TRBD1 (6 bases). With 1 base removed from V and 0 bases from J, the gap between germline ends came to 15 bases. The germline V gene encodes CDR1 SGHTA and CDR2 FQGNSA. The CDR3 has 18 amino acids. CDR3 in DNA: TGTGCCAGCAGCTTAGATAAGACCAGGGGCACGAACACCGGGGAGCTGTTTTTT. Protein sequence: CASSLDKTRGTNTGELFF.

This rearrangement joins TRBV4-1 to TRBJ1-1, with no clear D. From germline, CDR1 is MGHRA and CDR2 YSYEKL. V was shortened by 3 bases and J by 7 bases, with 12 bases between the two germline ends. The CDR3 consists of 13 residues. DNA of the CDR3: TGCGCCAGCAGCCATCCCAAAGGCCTTGAAGCTTTCTTT. Protein: CASSHPKGLEAFF.

The table lists this clonotype with a few counts. The V call is TRBV7-3, the J call TRBJ2-1; D could derive from TRBD1 or TRBD2 (7 bases each). CDR1 and CDR2 (germline): SGHTA, FQGTGA. With 3 bases removed from V and 5 bases from J, the gap between germline ends came to 14 bases. CDR3 length: 15 amino acids. CDR3 amino acids: CASSFGLGGHNEQFF. The CDR3 nucleotides are TGTGCCAGCAGCTTCGGACTAGGGGGCCACAATGAGCAGTTCTTC.

The chain is built from TRBV24-1 and TRBJ2-1; tentative D call: TRBD1 (6 bases). The V gene lost 0 bases and the J gene lost 4 bases, with 12 bases spanning the gap. CDR3 size: 16 residues. Germline assignment: CDR1 KGHDR and CDR2 SFDVKD. The CDR3 nucleotides read TGTGCCACCAGTGATTTGCAGGGGAAGACTTACAATGAGCAGTTCTTC. It encodes CATSDLQGKTYNEQFF.

This chain connects TRBV25-1 to TRBJ1-2, with a weak D call TRBD1 (5 bases). CDR3 length equals 16 residues. Trimming shortened V by 4 bases and J by 1 base, and 16 bases separated the two germline ends. The germline CDR1 and CDR2 sequences are MGHDK and SYGVNS. The CDR3 DNA reads TGTGCCAGCAGTGCCCAGGGCTTCGGCGATAACTATGGCTACACCTTC. It is translated as CASSAQGFGDNYGYTF.

The chain employs TRBV5-1 and TRBJ2-6; D is possibly TRBD1 (6 bases). CDR3 size: 16 residues. V gave up 4 bases and J gave up 1 base, with 12 bases separating them. Germline V gene sequence: CDR1 SGHRS, CDR2 YFSETQ. This chain's CDR3 is CASSLQGQSGANVLTF. The CDR3 nucleotides are TGCGCCAGCAGCCTACAGGGACAATCTGGGGCCAACGTCCTGACTTTC.

This clonotype appeared a few times. The V call is TRBV7-3, the J call TRBJ2-1; D is perhaps TRBD1 (5 bases). Germline assignment: CDR1 SGHTA and CDR2 FQGTGA. Trimming removed 0 bases at V and 7 bases at J, with 7 bases between. CDR3 length: 13 amino acids. DNA of the CDR3: TGTGCCAGCAGCTTAACTAGACAGAATGAGCAGTTCTTC. Protein: CASSLTRQNEQFF.

This chain uses TRBV20-1 with TRBJ2-1, with TRBD2 matching 12 bases. CDR1 is DFQATT and CDR2 is SNEGSKA in the germline V gene (reference sequence). The CDR3 runs to 18 residues. Losses at the gene ends were 0 bases for V and 4 bases for J; bases not matched to a gene: 10. The CDR3 loop reads CSARDFRLAGGKYNEQFF. The DNA for the CDR3 is TGCAGTGCTAGAGATTTCCGGCTAGCGGGGGGGAAATACAATGAGCAGTTCTTC.

The rearrangement uses TRBV12-3 or TRBV12-4 and TRBJ2-4, with D possibly matching TRBD1 (6 bases). The CDR3 spans 17 residues. V was pared by 1 base and J by 3 bases, with 16 bases between. In DNA, the CDR3 is TGTGCCAGCAGTTTAGATGTGAGGGGGTTTGGCAAAAACATTCAGTACTTC. Translation gives CASSLDVRGFGKNIQYF.

This clonotype was counted only a few times. The rearrangement joins TRBV7-9 to TRBJ2-7, with D unclear. This CDR3 comprises 16 residues. Trimming removed 2 bases at V and 0 bases at J, with 14 bases between. Germline values: CDR1 SEHNR, CDR2 FQNEAQ (reference sequence). The chain's CDR3 is CASSLFLGMSSYEQYF. DNA for the CDR3: TGTGCCAGCAGCTTATTCCTGGGCATGAGCTCCTACGAGCAGTACTTC.

The chain combines TRBV5-1 with TRBJ2-3; 9 bases are a match to TRBD1. Germline V gene sequence: CDR1 SGHRS, CDR2 YFSETQ. The ends lost 2 bases at V and 4 bases at J; junction bases unmatched: 8. The CDR3 is made up of 16 amino acids. The CDR3, as DNA: TGCGCCAGCAGCTTTTCGGGACAGGGCCTCCCAGATACGCAGTATTTT. Its translation: CASSFSGQGLPDTQYF.

V gene TRBV6-1 combines with J gene TRBJ1-2; the D gene is possibly TRBD1 (5 bases). V was pared by 6 bases and J by 6 bases, with 14 bases between. CDR1 and CDR2 (germline): MNHNS, SASEGT. There are 13 residues in the CDR3. The CDR3 reads CASRASGGDGYTF. As DNA, the CDR3 is TGTGCCAGCAGGGCCTCCGGGGGGGATGGCTACACCTTC.

This clonotype was observed a single time. In DNA, the CDR3 is TGCAGCGTTCGGACAGGGCTAATTCCCACTGAAGCTTTCTTT. It yields the protein CSVRTGLIPTEAFF. The rearrangement links TRBV29-1 to TRBJ1-1, with 8 bases fitting TRBD1. V shed 5 bases, J shed 4 bases, and the junction held 9 bases outside the gene matches. This CDR3 region has 14 residues. The germline V gene has CDR1 SQVTM and CDR2 ANQGSEA.

The chain recombines TRBV11-2 with TRBJ1-2; D is possibly TRBD1 (5 bases). Per germline, CDR1 SGHAT and CDR2 FQNNGV. The V end was cut by 5 bases, the J end by 6 bases, with 16 bases between. The CDR3 sequence is 14 residues long. CDR3: CASSPSGGLHGYTF. CDR3 coding DNA: TGTGCCAGCAGCCCCTCTGGGGGTTTGCATGGCTACACCTTC.